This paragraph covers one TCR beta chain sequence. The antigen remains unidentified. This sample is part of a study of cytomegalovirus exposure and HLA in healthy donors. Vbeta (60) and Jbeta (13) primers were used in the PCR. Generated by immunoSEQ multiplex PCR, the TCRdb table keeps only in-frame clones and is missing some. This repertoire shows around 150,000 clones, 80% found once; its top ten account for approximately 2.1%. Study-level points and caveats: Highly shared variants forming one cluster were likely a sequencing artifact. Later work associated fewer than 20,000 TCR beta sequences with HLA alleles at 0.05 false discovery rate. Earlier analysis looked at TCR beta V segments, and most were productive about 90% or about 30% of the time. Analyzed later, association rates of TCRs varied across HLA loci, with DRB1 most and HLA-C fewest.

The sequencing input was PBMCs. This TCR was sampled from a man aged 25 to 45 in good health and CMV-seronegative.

CDR3 DNA sequence: TGTGCCAGCAGCCGCATTGGACAGGCTGACTACGAGCAGTACTTC. It is translated as CASSRIGQADYEQYF. This sequence joins TRBV5-4 and TRBJ2-7, with 7 bases matching TRBD1. Unmatched junction bases numbered 10, after V lost 4 bases and J lost 3 bases. The CDR3 spans 15 residues. In germline, CDR1 is SGHNT, CDR2 YYREEE (reference sequence).